The source of this TCR beta chain is a study of T cells in Graves' hyperthyroidism and ophthalmopathy. This clonotype was detected many times. Its matching antigen is unknown. RNA transcripts served as the template for amplifying TCR beta CDR3 regions. During a first-round RT-PCR of the TCR CDR3, the HTBI primer set was used. TCRdb re-called the multiplex PCR reads through MiXCR, storing one row per CDR3 protein. The data show about 660,000 distinct CDR3 sequences, just under 45% seen once. Each diagnosis was grounded in clinical symptoms, serum thyroxine and TRAb, thyroid ultrasound, and orbital computed tomography. Notes on the study in general: In validation, the model predicted ophthalmopathy. These predictions came a median around 5.9 months before onset. Most thyroid clonotypes that were expanded above 0.001 also turned up in blood.

Germline V gene data show CDR1 as ENHRY and CDR2 as SYGVKD. V lost 4 bases and J lost 2, with 15 bases in between. This CDR3 is 16 amino acids long. The origin of this receptor is an adult man with Graves' disease, either hyperthyroidism or ophthalmopathy (not recorded which). What was sequenced was peripheral blood or thyroid tissue (not recorded which). The V gene is TRBV10-3, the J gene TRBJ1-5; D is perhaps TRBD1 (6 bases). CDR3 sequence (DNA): TGTGCCATCAGTGCTGACAGGAGGAGAGGCAATCAGCCCCAGCATTTT. Translated, it gives CAISADRRRGNQPQHF.